This T cell receptor beta chain was recorded in a study of CD8 T cells in ankylosing spondylitis. General study findings and limits: As reported, disease-linked clones showed significant enrichment in matched ankylosing spondylitis synovial fluid. Seven to nine highly homologous variants made up a TCR beta motif, and this motif appeared characteristic of ankylosing spondylitis blood.

A few counts support this clonotype. Its antigen is undetermined. The germline gives CDR1 DFQATT, CDR2 SNEGSKA (reference sequence). This CDR3 comprises 15 residues. The V end lost 4 bases, the J end lost 0 bases, and 13 bases lay between the germline ends. From the 5' RACE reads, TCRdb called clonotypes with MiXCR, one entry per CDR3 protein. The profile covers over 700,000 distinct CDR3 sequences, with roughly 19% appearing a single time and about a fifth taken by the ten largest. What was sequenced was blood, either unsorted or a sorted T cell fraction (not recorded which). The sequence came from a male donor with ankylosing spondylitis. The gene calls are TRBV20-1 and TRBJ1-5, with a possible D match to TRBD1 (6 bases). The CDR3 DNA reads as TGCAGTGCTAAGGAGGGGGGTCTTAGCAATCAGCCCCAGCATTTT. It encodes CSAKEGGLSNQPQHF.